This T cell receptor beta chain was captured in a study of T cells after yellow fever vaccination. Overall study context: Fractions with few cells were prepared using SMART-Seq v4 Ultra Low Input.

There are many counts of this clonotype. MiXCR, applied by TCRdb to the 5' RACE reads, yields one record per CDR3 protein. The profile shows 100,000 to 150,000 distinct CDR3 sequences, 7.4% of them singletons. The CDR3 spans 16 residues. Germline V lookup: CDR1 MGHRA, CDR2 YSYEKL. V shed 2 bases and J 4 bases; nucleotides not matched to a gene: 7. The source of this sequence is a man between 18 and 29 years old who received the YFV17D yellow fever vaccine. The starting material was CD4+ T cells sorted from PBMCs, obtained 10 days after the first yellow fever vaccination. The chain couples TRBV4-1 to TRBJ2-2; TRBD2 matches at 7 bases. CDR3 DNA: TGCGCCAGCAGCCAATTCCTAGCGGCAGGCACCGGGGAGCTGTTTTTT. Protein: CASSQFLAAGTGELFF.